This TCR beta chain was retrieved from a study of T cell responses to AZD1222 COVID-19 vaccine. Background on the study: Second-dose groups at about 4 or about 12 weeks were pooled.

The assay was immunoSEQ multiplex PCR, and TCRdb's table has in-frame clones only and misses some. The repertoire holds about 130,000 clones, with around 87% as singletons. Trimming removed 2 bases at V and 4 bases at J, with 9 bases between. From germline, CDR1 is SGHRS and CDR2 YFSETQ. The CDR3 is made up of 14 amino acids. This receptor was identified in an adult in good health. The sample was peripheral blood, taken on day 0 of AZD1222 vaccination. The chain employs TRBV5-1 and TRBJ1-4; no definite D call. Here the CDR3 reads CASSFTAGNEKLFF. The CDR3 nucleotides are TGCGCCAGCAGCTTTACTGCCGGTAATGAAAAACTGTTTTTT.